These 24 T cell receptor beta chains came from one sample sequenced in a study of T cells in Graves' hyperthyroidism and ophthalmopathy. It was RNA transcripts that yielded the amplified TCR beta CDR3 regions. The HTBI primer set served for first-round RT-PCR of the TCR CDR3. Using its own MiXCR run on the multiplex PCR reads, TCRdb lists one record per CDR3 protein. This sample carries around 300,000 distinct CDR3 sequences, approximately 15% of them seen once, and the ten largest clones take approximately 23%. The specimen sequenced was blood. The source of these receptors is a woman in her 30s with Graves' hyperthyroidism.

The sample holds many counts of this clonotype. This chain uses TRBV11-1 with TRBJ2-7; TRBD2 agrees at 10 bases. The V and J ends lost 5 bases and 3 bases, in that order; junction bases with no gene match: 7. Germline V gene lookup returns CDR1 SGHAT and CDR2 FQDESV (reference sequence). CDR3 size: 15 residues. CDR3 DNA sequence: TGTGCCAGCAGCCCACAAGCGGGAGGGAACTACGAGCAGTACTTC. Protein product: CASSPQAGGNYEQYF.

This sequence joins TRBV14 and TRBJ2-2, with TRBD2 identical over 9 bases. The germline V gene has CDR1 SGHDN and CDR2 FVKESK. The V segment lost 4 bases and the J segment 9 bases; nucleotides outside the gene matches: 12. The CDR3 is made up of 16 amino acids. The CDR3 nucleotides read TGTGCCAGCAGCCCACTTAGTAGCGGGAGTAGCCGGGAGCTGTTTTTT. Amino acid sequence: CASSPLSSGSSRELFF.

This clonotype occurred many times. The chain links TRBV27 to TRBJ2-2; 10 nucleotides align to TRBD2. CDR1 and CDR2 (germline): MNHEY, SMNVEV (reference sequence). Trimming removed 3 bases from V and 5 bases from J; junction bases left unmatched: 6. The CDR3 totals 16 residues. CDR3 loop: CASSFGVAGGTGELFF. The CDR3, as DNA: TGTGCCAGCAGTTTTGGTGTAGCGGGAGGTACCGGGGAGCTGTTTTTT.

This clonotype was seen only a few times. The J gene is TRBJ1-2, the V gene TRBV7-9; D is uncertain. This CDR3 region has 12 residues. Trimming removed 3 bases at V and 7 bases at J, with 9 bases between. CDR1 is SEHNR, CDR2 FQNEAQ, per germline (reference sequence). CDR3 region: CASSFPDSGYTF. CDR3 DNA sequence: TGTGCCAGCAGCTTCCCCGACTCTGGCTACACCTTC.

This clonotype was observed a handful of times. CDR3 protein: CASGAWDSYNEQFF. The CDR3 DNA sequence: TGTGCCAGCGGGGCGTGGGACAGTTACAATGAGCAGTTCTTC. This chain connects TRBV6-1 to TRBJ2-1; TRBD1 matches 7 bases. The CDR3 runs to 14 residues. CDR1 MNHNS and CDR2 SASEGT come from the germline V gene. The V gene end was trimmed by 8 bases and the J gene end by 4 bases; junction bases not matched to a gene: 8.

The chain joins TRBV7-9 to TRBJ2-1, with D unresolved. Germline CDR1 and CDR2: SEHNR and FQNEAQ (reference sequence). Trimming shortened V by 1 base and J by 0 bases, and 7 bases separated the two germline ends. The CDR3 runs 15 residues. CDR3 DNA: TGTGCCAGCAGCTTAGTGGGCCGCTCCTACAATGAGCAGTTCTTC. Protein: CASSLVGRSYNEQFF.

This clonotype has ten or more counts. For the CDR3, the DNA is TGCGCCAGCGGGACTAGCGGGAGCACAGATACGCAGTATTTT. Protein: CASGTSGSTDTQYF. The chain couples TRBV10-2 to TRBJ2-3, with 12 nucleotides matching TRBD2. Looked up from germline, CDR1 is WSHSY and CDR2 is SAAADI. The CDR3 has 14 amino acids. V lost 8 bases, J lost 0 bases, and 0 bases stayed unmatched.

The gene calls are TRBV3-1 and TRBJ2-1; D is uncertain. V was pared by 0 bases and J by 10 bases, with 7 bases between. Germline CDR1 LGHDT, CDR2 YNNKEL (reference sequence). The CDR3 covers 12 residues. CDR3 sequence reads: CASSQDGWEQFF. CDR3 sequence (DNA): TGTGCCAGCAGCCAAGATGGTTGGGAGCAGTTCTTC.

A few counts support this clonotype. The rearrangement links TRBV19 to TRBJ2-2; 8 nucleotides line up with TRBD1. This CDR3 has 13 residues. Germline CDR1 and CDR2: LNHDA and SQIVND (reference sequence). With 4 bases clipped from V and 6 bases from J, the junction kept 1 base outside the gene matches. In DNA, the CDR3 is TGTGCCAGTAGTACGGACAGGGCCGGGGAGCTGTTTTTT. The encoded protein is CASSTDRAGELFF. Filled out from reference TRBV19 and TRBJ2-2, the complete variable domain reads DGGITQSPKYLFRKEGQNVTLSCEQNLNHDAMYWYRQDPGQGLRLIYYSQIVNDFQKGDIAEGYSVSREKKESFPLTVTSAQKNPTAFYLCASSTDRAGELFFGEGSRLTVL.

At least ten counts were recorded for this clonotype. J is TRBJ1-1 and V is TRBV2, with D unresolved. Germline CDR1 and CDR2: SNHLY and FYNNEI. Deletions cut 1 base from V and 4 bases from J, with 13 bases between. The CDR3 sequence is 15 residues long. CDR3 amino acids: CASSEVRAWGTEAFF. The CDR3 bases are TGTGCCAGCAGTGAAGTCCGGGCGTGGGGCACTGAAGCTTTCTTT.

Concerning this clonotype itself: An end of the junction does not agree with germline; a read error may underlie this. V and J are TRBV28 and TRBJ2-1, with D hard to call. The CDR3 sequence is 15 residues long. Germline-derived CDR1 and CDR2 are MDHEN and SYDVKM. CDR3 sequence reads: CASCLIVCSYNEQFF. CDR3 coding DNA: TGTGCCAGCTGTTTAATCGTATGCTCCTACAATGAGCAGTTCTTC.

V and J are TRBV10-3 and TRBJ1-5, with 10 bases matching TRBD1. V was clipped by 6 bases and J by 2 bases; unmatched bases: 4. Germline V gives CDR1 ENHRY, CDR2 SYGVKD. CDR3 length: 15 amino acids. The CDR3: CAISGTGVGNQPQHF. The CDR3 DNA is TGTGCCATCAGCGGGACAGGGGTGGGCAATCAGCCCCAGCATTTT.

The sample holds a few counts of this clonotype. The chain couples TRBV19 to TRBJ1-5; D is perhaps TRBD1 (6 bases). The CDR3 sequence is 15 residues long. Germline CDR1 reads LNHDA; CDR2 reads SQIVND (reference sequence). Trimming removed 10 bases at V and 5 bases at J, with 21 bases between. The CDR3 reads CATKTGTLIDQPQHF. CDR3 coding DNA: TGTGCCACTAAGACCGGGACATTAATCGATCAGCCCCAGCATTTT.

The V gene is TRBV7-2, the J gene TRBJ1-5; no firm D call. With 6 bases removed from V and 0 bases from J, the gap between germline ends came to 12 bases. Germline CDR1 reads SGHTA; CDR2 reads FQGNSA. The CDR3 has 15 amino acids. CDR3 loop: CASRYEPTSNQPQHF. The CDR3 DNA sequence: TGTGCCAGCAGGTATGAACCTACTAGCAATCAGCCCCAGCATTTT.

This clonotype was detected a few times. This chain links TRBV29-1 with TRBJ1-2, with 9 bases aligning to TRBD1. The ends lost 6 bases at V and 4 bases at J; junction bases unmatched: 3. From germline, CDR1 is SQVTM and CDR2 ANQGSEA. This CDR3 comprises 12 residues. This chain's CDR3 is CSVGQGIYGYTF. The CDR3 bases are TGCAGCGTCGGACAGGGGATCTATGGCTACACCTTC.

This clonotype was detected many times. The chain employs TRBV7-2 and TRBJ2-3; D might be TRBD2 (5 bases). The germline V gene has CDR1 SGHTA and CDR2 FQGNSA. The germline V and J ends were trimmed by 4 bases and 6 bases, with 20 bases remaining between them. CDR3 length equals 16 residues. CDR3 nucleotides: TGTGCCAGCAGCTCTATTATGGGGAGCGCGAGGGATACGCAGTATTTT. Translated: CASSSIMGSARDTQYF.

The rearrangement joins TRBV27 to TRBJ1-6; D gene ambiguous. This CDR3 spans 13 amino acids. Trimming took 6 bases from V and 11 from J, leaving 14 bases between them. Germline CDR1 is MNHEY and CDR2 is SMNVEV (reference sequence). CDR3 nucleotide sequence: TGTGCCAGCAGCTCGAACCCCGATCCACCCCTCCACTTT. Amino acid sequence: CASSSNPDPPLHF.

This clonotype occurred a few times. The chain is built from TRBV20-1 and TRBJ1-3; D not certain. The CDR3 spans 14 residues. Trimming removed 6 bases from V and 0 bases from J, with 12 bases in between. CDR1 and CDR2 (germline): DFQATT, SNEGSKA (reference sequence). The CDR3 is CSAPGPFSGNTIYF. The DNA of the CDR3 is TGCAGTGCCCCCGGGCCCTTCTCTGGAAACACCATATATTTT.

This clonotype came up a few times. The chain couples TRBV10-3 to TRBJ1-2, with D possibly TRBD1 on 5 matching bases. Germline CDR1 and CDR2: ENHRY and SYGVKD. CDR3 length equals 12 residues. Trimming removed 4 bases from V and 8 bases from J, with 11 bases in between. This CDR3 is CAISGTRGGYTF. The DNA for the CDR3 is TGTGCCATCAGTGGTACAAGGGGCGGCTACACCTTC.

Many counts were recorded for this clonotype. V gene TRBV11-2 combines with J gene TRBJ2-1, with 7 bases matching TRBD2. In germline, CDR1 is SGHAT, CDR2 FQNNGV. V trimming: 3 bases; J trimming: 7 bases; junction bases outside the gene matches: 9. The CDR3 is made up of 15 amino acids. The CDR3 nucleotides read TGTGCCAGCAGCTTTTATGGCGGGAGTAGGAATGAGCAGTTCTTC. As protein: CASSFYGGSRNEQFF.

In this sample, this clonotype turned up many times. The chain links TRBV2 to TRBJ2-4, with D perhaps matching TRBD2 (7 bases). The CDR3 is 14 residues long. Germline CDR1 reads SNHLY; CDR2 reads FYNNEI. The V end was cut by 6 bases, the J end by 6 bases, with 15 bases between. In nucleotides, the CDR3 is TGTGCCAGCAGCCCGGGGGGCCCCTTAAACATTCAGTACTTC. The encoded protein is CASSPGGPLNIQYF.

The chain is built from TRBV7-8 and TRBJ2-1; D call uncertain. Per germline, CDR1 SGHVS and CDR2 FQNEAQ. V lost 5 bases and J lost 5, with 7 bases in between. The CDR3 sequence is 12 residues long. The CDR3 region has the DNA TGTGCCAGCAGCCATCCAGACAATGAGCAGTTCTTC. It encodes CASSHPDNEQFF.

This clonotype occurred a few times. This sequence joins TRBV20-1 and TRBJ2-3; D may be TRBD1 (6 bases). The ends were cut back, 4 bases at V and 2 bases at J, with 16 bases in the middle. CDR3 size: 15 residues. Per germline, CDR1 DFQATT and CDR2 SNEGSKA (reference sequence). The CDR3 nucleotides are TGCAGTGCTACCCCACCGACAGGCCCCACAGATACGCAGTATTTT. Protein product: CSATPPTGPTDTQYF.

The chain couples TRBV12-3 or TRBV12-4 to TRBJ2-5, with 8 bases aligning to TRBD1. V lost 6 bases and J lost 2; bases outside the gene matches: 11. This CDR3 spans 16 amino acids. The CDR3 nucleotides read TGTGCCAGCAGCTCCCTCCGACAGGGGCCACAAGAGACCCAGTACTTC. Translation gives CASSSLRQGPQETQYF.